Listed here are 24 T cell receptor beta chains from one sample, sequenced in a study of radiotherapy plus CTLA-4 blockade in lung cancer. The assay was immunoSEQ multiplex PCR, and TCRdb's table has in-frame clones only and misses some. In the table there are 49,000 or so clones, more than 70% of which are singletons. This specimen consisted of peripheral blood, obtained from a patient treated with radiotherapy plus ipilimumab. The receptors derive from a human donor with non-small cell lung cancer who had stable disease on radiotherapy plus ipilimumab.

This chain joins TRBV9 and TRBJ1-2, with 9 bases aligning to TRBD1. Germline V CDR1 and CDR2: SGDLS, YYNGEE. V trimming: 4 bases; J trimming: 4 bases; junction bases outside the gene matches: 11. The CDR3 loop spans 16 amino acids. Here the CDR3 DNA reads TGTGCCAGCAGCCCTGAGGTGGGGACAGGGCTCTATGGCTACACCTTC. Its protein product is CASSPEVGTGLYGYTF.

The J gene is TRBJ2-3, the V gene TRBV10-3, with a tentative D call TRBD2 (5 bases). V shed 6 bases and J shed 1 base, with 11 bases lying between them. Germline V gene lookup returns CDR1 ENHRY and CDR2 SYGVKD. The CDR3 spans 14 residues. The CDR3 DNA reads TGTGCCATCAGCGGACTTGGGGGCACAGATACGCAGTATTTT. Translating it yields CAISGLGGTDTQYF.

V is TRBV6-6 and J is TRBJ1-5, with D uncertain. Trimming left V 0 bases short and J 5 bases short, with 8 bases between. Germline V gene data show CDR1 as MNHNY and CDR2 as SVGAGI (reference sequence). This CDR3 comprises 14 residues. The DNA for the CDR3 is TGTGCCAGCAGTTACTCAACAGCCGATCAGCCCCAGCATTTT. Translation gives CASSYSTADQPQHF.

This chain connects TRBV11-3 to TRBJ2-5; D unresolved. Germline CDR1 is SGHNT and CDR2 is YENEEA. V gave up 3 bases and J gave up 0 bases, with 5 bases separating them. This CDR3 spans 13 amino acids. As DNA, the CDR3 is TGTGCCAGCAGCTTTGGCTACCAAGAGACCCAGTACTTC. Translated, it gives CASSFGYQETQYF.

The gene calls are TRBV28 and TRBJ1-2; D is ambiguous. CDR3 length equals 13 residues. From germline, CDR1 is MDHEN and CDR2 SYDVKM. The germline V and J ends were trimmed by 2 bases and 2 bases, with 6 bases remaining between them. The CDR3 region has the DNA TGTGCCAGCAGTTTACCCCAGAACTATGGCTACACCTTC. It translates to CASSLPQNYGYTF.

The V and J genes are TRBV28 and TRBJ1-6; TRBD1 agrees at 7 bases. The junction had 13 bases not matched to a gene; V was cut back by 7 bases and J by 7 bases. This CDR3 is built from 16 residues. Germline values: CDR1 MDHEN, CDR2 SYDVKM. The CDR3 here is CASTPPTGKGNSPLHF. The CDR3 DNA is TGTGCCAGCACCCCGCCGACAGGGAAAGGGAATTCACCCCTCCACTTT.

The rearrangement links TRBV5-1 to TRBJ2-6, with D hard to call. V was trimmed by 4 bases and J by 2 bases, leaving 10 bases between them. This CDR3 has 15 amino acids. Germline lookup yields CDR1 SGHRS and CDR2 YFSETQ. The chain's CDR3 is CASSTESPGANVLTF. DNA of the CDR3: TGCGCCAGCAGCACGGAATCCCCTGGGGCCAACGTCCTGACTTTC.

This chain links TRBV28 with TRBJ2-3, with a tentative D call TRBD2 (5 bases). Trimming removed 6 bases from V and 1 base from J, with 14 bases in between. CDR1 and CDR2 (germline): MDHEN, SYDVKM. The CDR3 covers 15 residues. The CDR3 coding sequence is TGTGCCAGCAGACCGAGGGTTAGCGGCACAGATACGCAGTATTTT. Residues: CASRPRVSGTDTQYF.

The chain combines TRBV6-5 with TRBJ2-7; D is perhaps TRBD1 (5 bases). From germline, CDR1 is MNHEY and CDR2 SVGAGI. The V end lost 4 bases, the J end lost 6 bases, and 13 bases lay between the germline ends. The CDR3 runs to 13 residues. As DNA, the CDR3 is TGTGCCAGCAGTTTAGGCGAAAGGGGCGAGCAGTACTTC. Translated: CASSLGERGEQYF.

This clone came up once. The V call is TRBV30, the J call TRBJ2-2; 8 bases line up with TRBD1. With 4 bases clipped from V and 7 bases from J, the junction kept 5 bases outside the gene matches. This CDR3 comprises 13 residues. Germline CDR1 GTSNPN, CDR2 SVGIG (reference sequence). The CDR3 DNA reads TGTGCCTGGACAGGGGGCACGGGCGGGGAGCTGTTTTTT. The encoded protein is CAWTGGTGGELFF. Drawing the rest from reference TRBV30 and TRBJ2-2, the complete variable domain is SQTIHQWPATLVQPVGSPLSLECTVEGTSNPNLYWYRQAAGRGLQLLFYSVGIGQISSEVPQNLSASRPQDRQFILSSKKLLLSDSGFYLCAWTGGTGGELFFGEGSRLTVL.

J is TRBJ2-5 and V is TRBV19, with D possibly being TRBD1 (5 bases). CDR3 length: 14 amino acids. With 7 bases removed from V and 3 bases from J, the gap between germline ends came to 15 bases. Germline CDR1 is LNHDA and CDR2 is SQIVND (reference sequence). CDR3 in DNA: TGTGCCAGTAAAGACCAGGGAAGGGAAGAGACCCAGTACTTC. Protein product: CASKDQGREETQYF.

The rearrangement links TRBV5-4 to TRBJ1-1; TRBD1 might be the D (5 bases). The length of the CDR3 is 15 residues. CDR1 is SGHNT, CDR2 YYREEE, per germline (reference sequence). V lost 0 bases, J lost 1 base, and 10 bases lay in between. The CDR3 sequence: CASSLARDGNTEAFF. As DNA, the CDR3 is TGTGCCAGCAGCTTGGCCAGGGACGGGAACACTGAAGCTTTCTTT.

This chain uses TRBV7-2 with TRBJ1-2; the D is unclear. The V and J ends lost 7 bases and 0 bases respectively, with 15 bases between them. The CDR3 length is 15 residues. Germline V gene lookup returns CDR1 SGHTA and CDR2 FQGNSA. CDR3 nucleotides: TGTGCCAGCATTCTTGCGGGGAGAGCTAACTATGGCTACACCTTC. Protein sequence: CASILAGRANYGYTF.

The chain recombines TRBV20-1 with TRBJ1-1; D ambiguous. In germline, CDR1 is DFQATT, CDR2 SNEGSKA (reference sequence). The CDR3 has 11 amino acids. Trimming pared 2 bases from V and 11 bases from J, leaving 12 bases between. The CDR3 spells CSARNLKEAFF. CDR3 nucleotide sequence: TGCAGTGCTAGAAACCTTAAAGAGGCTTTCTTT.

CDR3 loop: CASSYGGNTEAFF. CDR3 in DNA: TGTGCCAGCAGCTATGGTGGGAACACTGAAGCTTTCTTT. The genes are TRBV11-3 and TRBJ1-1, with no clear D. The CDR3 sequence is 13 residues long. The germline CDR1 and CDR2 sequences are SGHNT and YENEEA. V gave up 4 bases and J gave up 1 base, with 7 bases separating them.

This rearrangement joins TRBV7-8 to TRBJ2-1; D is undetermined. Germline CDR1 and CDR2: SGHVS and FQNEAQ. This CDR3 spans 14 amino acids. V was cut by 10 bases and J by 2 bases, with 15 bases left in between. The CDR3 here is CATSGPETYNEQFF. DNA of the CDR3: TGTGCCACCTCCGGGCCAGAGACCTACAATGAGCAGTTCTTC.

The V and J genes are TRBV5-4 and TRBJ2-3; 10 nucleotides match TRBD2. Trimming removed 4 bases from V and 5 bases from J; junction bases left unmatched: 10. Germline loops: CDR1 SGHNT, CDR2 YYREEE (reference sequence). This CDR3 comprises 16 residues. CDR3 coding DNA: TGTGCCAGCAGCCAGGAGGGAGCGGGGGGGCAAGATACGCAGTATTTT. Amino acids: CASSQEGAGGQDTQYF.

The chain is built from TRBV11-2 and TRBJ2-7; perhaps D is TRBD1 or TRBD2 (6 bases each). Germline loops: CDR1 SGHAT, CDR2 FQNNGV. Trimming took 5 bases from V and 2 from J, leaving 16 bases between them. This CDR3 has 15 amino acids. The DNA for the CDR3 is TGTGCCAGCAGCCACAGGCGGGACAATCCCTACGAGCAGTACTTC. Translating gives CASSHRRDNPYEQYF. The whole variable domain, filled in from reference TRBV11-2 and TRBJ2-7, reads EAGVAQSPRYKIIEKRQSVAFWCNPISGHATLYWYQQILGQGPKLLIQFQNNGVVDDSQLPKDRFSAERLKGVDSTLKIQPAKLEDSAVYLCASSHRRDNPYEQYFGPGTRLTVT.

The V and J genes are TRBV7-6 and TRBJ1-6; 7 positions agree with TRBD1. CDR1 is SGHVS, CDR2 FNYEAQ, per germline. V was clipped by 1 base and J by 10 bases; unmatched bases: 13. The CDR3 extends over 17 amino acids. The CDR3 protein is CASSLEPRQGGKSPLHF. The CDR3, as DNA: TGTGCCAGCAGCTTAGAACCCAGACAGGGAGGGAAGTCACCCCTCCACTTT. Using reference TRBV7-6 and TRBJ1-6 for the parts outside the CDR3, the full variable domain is GAGVSQSPRYKVTKRGQDVALRCDPISGHVSLYWYRQALGQGPEFLTYFNYEAQQDKSGLPNDRFSAERPEGSISTLTIQRTEQRDSAMYRCASSLEPRQGGKSPLHFGNGTRLTVT.

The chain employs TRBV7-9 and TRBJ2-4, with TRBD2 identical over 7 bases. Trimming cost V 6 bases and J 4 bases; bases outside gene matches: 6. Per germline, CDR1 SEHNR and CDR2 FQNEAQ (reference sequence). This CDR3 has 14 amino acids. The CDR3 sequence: CASSSYGGKNIQYF. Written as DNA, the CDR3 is TGTGCCAGCAGTTCCTACGGGGGGAAAAACATTCAGTACTTC.

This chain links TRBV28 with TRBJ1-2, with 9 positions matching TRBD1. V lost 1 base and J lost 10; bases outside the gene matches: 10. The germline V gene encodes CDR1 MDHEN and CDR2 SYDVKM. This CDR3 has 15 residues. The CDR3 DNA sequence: TGTGCCAGCAGTTTATCCATGAACAGGGGGCGAGACTACACCTTC. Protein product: CASSLSMNRGRDYTF.

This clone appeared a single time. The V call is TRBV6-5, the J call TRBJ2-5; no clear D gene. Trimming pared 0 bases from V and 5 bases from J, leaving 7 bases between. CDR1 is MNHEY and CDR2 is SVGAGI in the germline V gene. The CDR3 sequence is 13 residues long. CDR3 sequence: CASSYSSSETQYF. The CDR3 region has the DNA TGTGCCAGCAGTTACTCGAGTAGCGAGACCCAGTACTTC.

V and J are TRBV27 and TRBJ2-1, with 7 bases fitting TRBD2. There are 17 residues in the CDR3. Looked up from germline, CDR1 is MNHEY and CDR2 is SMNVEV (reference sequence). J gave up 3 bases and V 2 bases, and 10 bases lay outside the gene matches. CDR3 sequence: CASSLHGGGTNYNEQFF. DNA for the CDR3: TGTGCCAGCAGTTTACACGGCGGGGGTACTAACTACAATGAGCAGTTCTTC.

CDR3 sequence (DNA): TGTGCCACCCGGACTGACGGAAACACCATATATTTT. Translated, it gives CATRTDGNTIYF. The genes are TRBV6-1 and TRBJ1-3; D gene unclear. Germline loops: CDR1 MNHNS, CDR2 SASEGT. The V gene lost 10 bases and the J gene lost 4 bases, with 11 bases spanning the gap. The CDR3 extends over 12 amino acids.